These 29 T cell receptor beta chains share one sample of origin, sequenced in a study of vaccination and CD4 T cells after COVID-19. No cognate antigen is known for these TCRs. Noted treatment: roughly 10-day PBMC culture with coronavirus spike peptide pools or control peptides (ViraFEST assay). CD4+ T cells that had been cultured provided DNA sequenced with the Oncomine TCR Beta short-read assay. TCRdb re-analysed the PCR reads in MiXCR, keeping a single row per CDR3 protein. This repertoire shows roughly 14,000 distinct CDR3 sequences, around a fifth found once; its top ten account for roughly 15%. The sequenced sample consisted of cultured CD4+ T cells from blood. The receptors derive from a human donor with COVID-19.

This clonotype turned up a few times. This sequence joins TRBV6-5 and TRBJ1-2; tentatively, D is TRBD1 (5 bases). V was shortened by 2 bases and J by 7 bases, with 11 bases between the two germline ends. This CDR3 comprises 13 residues. Looked up from germline, CDR1 is MNHEY and CDR2 is SVGAGI. As DNA, the CDR3 is TGTGCCAGCAGTTACGGTGGAAGGGGTGGCTACACCTTC. Amino acids: CASSYGGRGGYTF.

The V and J genes are TRBV5-1 and TRBJ1-5; no definite D call. V gave up 0 bases and J gave up 8 bases, with 9 bases separating them. This CDR3 has 13 residues. Germline V CDR1 and CDR2: SGHRS, YFSETQ. Written as DNA, the CDR3 is TGCGCCAGCAGCTTGGAGGGTCTGGAGCCCCAGCATTTT. Translated: CASSLEGLEPQHF.

The table lists this clonotype with a few counts. The V call is TRBV7-2, the J call TRBJ2-2, with 7 bases lining up with TRBD2. CDR1 is SGHTA, CDR2 FQGNSA, per germline. The CDR3 covers 15 residues. Trimming at V came to 7 bases and at J to 0 bases, leaving 5 bases not matched to a gene. CDR3 in DNA: TGTGCCAGCATTCTGGGGGGGGCGAACACCGGGGAGCTGTTTTTT. Translating it yields CASILGGANTGELFF.

The gene calls are TRBV14 and TRBJ2-2; 8 bases align to TRBD1. J lost 1 base, V lost 3 bases, and 4 bases had no gene match. The CDR3 extends over 16 amino acids. The V gene's germline CDR1 is SGHDN and CDR2 FVKESK. CDR3 sequence reads: CASSHSTGVNTGELFF. Written as DNA, the CDR3 is TGTGCCAGCAGCCATTCGACAGGGGTGAACACCGGGGAGCTGTTTTTT.

The V and J genes are TRBV5-5 and TRBJ1-1; TRBD1 aligns across 8 bases. V was pared by 1 base and J by 2 bases, with 1 base of the junction left unmatched. Germline-derived CDR1 and CDR2 are SGHKS and YYEKEE (reference sequence). The CDR3 loop spans 14 amino acids. The CDR3 loop is CASSLPGGNTEAFF. The CDR3 nucleotides read TGTGCCAGCAGCTTGCCAGGGGGCAACACTGAAGCTTTCTTT.

The chain recombines TRBV12-3 or TRBV12-4 with TRBJ1-1, with a tentative D call TRBD1 (6 bases). This CDR3 spans 17 amino acids. V lost 7 bases and J lost 2, with 23 bases in between. The CDR3 nucleotides are TGTGCCAGCAAACCTGGGGGGCGAGGTGGATATAACACTGAAGCTTTCTTT. This encodes CASKPGGRGGYNTEAFF.

This clonotype ranks as medium-sized. The V and J genes are TRBV7-6 and TRBJ1-1; TRBD1 agrees at 8 bases. In germline, CDR1 is SGHVS, CDR2 FNYEAQ. The CDR3 is 14 residues long. With 5 bases clipped from V and 3 bases from J, the junction kept 5 bases outside the gene matches. CDR3 sequence reads: CASSITGGDTEAFF. The CDR3 DNA reads as TGTGCCAGCAGCATCACAGGGGGTGACACTGAAGCTTTCTTT.

In its sample, this clonotype was seen a few times. The chain has TRBV10-3 and TRBJ1-1; D perhaps matches TRBD1 (6 bases). CDR3 length equals 15 residues. The germline V gene has CDR1 ENHRY and CDR2 SYGVKD. Trimming cost V 3 bases and J 3 bases, with 14 bases left between them. In nucleotides, the CDR3 is TGTGCCATCAGTGACAATACAGGGAAGCACACTGAAGCTTTCTTT. Translation: CAISDNTGKHTEAFF.

A few counts support this clonotype. The V call is TRBV6-1, the J call TRBJ1-1; unclear D gene. The germline CDR1 and CDR2 sequences are MNHNS and SASEGT. CDR3 length equals 14 residues. V was trimmed by 7 bases and J by 4 bases, leaving 16 bases between them. The CDR3 region is CASNGLRAGTEAFF. DNA for the CDR3: TGTGCCAGCAATGGGTTAAGGGCTGGCACTGAAGCTTTCTTT.

The V gene is TRBV6-1, the J gene TRBJ1-1, with 7 nucleotides matching TRBD1. This CDR3 contains 12 residues. V trimming: 5 bases; J trimming: 8 bases; junction bases outside the gene matches: 5. The germline V gene encodes CDR1 MNHNS and CDR2 SASEGT. The CDR3 region is CASSLGTAEAFF. The DNA for the CDR3 is TGTGCCAGCAGTCTCGGGACAGCGGAAGCTTTCTTT.

J is TRBJ1-6 and V is TRBV6-1; TRBD1 is a possible D gene (6 bases). The CDR3 covers 16 residues. Germline CDR1 is MNHNS and CDR2 is SASEGT. The V and J ends lost 6 bases and 8 bases respectively, with 20 bases between them. CDR3: CASRPAAGDGHSPLHF. The CDR3 nucleotides are TGTGCCAGCAGACCCGCGGCAGGGGATGGGCATTCACCCCTCCACTTT.

V usage is TRBV28 and J usage is TRBJ2-1; weak D call: TRBD1 (6 bases). Looked up from germline, CDR1 is MDHEN and CDR2 is SYDVKM. Trimming left V 4 bases short and J 7 bases short, with 8 bases between. CDR3 length equals 12 residues. The CDR3 DNA reads as TGTGCCAGCAGTTCGGACAGAAATGAGCAGTTCTTC. Translated: CASSSDRNEQFF.

In this sample, this clonotype turned up a few times. The V gene is TRBV20-1, the J gene TRBJ2-2; TRBD1 aligns across 12 bases. Germline V gives CDR1 DFQATT, CDR2 SNEGSKA (reference sequence). This CDR3 region has 16 residues. The V and J ends lost 0 bases and 4 bases, in that order; junction bases with no gene match: 3. The CDR3 loop reads CSARDLGQGATGELFF. CDR3 nucleotides: TGCAGTGCTAGAGATTTGGGACAGGGGGCCACCGGGGAGCTGTTTTTT.

Only a few counts were recorded for this clonotype. This chain connects TRBV15 to TRBJ2-5; possibly TRBD2 for D (6 bases). The CDR3 is 15 amino acids. Trimming left V 0 bases short and J 5 bases short, with 13 bases between. Germline CDR1 and CDR2: LNHNV and YYDKDF (reference sequence). This chain's CDR3 is CATSREYRAGETQYF. In nucleotides, the CDR3 is TGTGCCACCAGCAGAGAGTATAGGGCGGGGGAGACCCAGTACTTC.

This clonotype was observed a few times. V is TRBV5-1 and J is TRBJ1-2, with TRBD1 matching over 8 bases. The CDR3 has 15 residues. After removal of 4 bases from V and 1 base from J, the junction contained 6 bases not matched to a gene. CDR1 and CDR2 from the germline V gene are SGHRS and YFSETQ. The DNA for the CDR3 is TGCGCCAGCAGCCCGGGACAGGAGGTTAACTATGGCTACACCTTC. Translation: CASSPGQEVNYGYTF. Drawing the rest from reference TRBV5-1 and TRBJ1-2, the complete variable domain is KAGVTQTPRYLIKTRGQQVTLSCSPISGHRSVSWYQQTPGQGLQFLFEYFSETQRNKGNFPGRFSGRQFSNSRSEMNVSTLELGDSALYLCASSPGQEVNYGYTFGSGTRLTVV.

In this sample, this clonotype turned up a few times. V and J are TRBV7-4 and TRBJ2-3, with 9 bases lining up with TRBD1. Trimming took 2 bases from V and 5 from J; bases not matched to a gene: 5. The CDR3 has 15 amino acids. The germline V gene encodes CDR1 SGHVT and CDR2 SQSDAQ. The CDR3 DNA sequence: TGTGCCAGCAGCTTAATAGACAGGGGGATAGATACGCAGTATTTT. This codes for CASSLIDRGIDTQYF. The complete variable domain, with remaining parts taken from reference TRBV7-4 and TRBJ2-3, reads GAGVSQSPRYKVAKRGRDVALRCDSISGHVTLYWYRQTLGQGSEVLTYSQSDAQRDKSGRPSGRFSAERPERSVSTLKIQRTEQGDSAVYLCASSLIDRGIDTQYFGPGTRLTVL.

This rearrangement joins TRBV7-6 to TRBJ2-5; either TRBD1 or TRBD2 may fit D (6 bases each). Germline loops: CDR1 SGHVS, CDR2 FNYEAQ. This CDR3 region has 16 residues. Trimming removed 0 bases at V and 2 bases at J, with 13 bases between. The CDR3 coding sequence is TGTGCCAGCAGCTTAGCCTCGGGGGCTCCTCAAGAGACCCAGTACTTC. Its translation is CASSLASGAPQETQYF.

The V call is TRBV18, the J call TRBJ1-1, with D perhaps TRBD1 (6 bases). The CDR3 sequence is 15 residues long. Deletions cut 3 bases from V and 0 bases from J, with 11 bases between. Germline V gene sequence: CDR1 KGHSH, CDR2 LQKENI. CDR3 coding DNA: TGTGCCAGCTCACCGATGGACAGCCTGAACACTGAAGCTTTCTTT. This sequence encodes CASSPMDSLNTEAFF.

This clonotype is labeled as medium-sized. The rearrangement uses TRBV7-6 and TRBJ1-1; D gene ambiguous. This CDR3 region has 15 residues. The V and J ends lost 1 base and 7 bases respectively, with 16 bases between them. CDR1 and CDR2 (germline): SGHVS, FNYEAQ. The chain's CDR3 is CASSLVAGPEGEAFF. Written as DNA, the CDR3 is TGTGCCAGCAGCTTAGTGGCCGGCCCGGAAGGTGAAGCTTTCTTT.

The chain carries TRBV6-1 and TRBJ2-3; weak D call: TRBD2 (6 bases). Germline loops: CDR1 MNHNS, CDR2 SASEGT. The CDR3 length is 15 residues. With 6 bases removed from V and 0 bases from J, the gap between germline ends came to 13 bases. The CDR3 protein is CASRGLGTSTDTQYF. The CDR3 DNA reads as TGTGCCAGCAGGGGGTTAGGGACTAGCACAGATACGCAGTATTTT.

This chain uses TRBV24-1 with TRBJ2-2; 8 nucleotides align to TRBD2. This CDR3 is built from 14 residues. Unmatched junction bases numbered 8, after V lost 10 bases and J lost 5 bases. CDR1 is KGHDR, CDR2 SFDVKD, per germline. CDR3 DNA sequence: TGTGCCACTGGGGCGGGGGGAAAGACCGGGGAGCTGTTTTTT. Amino acid sequence: CATGAGGKTGELFF.

This clonotype is medium-sized by share. V and J are TRBV6-5 and TRBJ1-6; no reliable D call. The CDR3 length is 16 residues. The V end lost 3 bases, the J end lost 2 bases, and 11 bases lay between the germline ends. Germline loops: CDR1 MNHEY, CDR2 SVGAGI. Here the CDR3 reads CASSYERQTYNSPLHF. CDR3 coding DNA: TGTGCCAGCAGTTATGAACGCCAGACCTATAATTCACCCCTCCACTTT.

The rearrangement joins TRBV7-2 to TRBJ2-2; D call uncertain. There are 13 residues in the CDR3. Between the trimmed V and J ends, which lost 4 bases and 4 bases, there was a span of 7 bases. Germline V gives CDR1 SGHTA, CDR2 FQGNSA. The CDR3 protein is CASSSKVTGELFF. Here the CDR3 DNA reads TGTGCCAGCAGCTCGAAGGTCACCGGGGAGCTGTTTTTT.

This clonotype came up a few times. This chain links TRBV29-1 with TRBJ2-1, with D tentatively TRBD1 (7 bases). This CDR3 has 13 amino acids. Trimming shortened V by 3 bases and J by 8 bases, and 14 bases separated the two germline ends. The germline CDR1 and CDR2 sequences are SQVTM and ANQGSEA. CDR3 in amino acids: CSVDRTGGHEQFF. CDR3 nucleotide sequence: TGCAGCGTTGATAGGACAGGAGGGCATGAGCAGTTCTTC.

V usage is TRBV10-3 and J usage is TRBJ1-1, with D perhaps TRBD1 (5 bases). V was cut by 0 bases and J by 3 bases, with 8 bases left in between. The CDR3 is made up of 14 amino acids. Germline V gene sequence: CDR1 ENHRY, CDR2 SYGVKD. CDR3 nucleotides: TGTGCCATCAGTGAGTCCCAGGGATACACTGAAGCTTTCTTT. Translation gives CAISESQGYTEAFF.

This clonotype came up a few times. V gene TRBV5-4 combines with J gene TRBJ2-5; D tentatively reads TRBD1 or TRBD2 (5 bases each). The V and J ends lost 3 bases and 3 bases respectively, with 12 bases between them. Germline values: CDR1 SGHNT, CDR2 YYREEE (reference sequence). The CDR3 consists of 14 residues. This CDR3 is CASSWDGEKETQYF. The CDR3 region has the DNA TGTGCCAGCAGCTGGGACGGGGAGAAAGAGACCCAGTACTTC.

This sequence joins TRBV6-1 and TRBJ2-5; 7 nucleotides match TRBD1. The V gene's germline CDR1 is MNHNS and CDR2 SASEGT. The CDR3 contains 14 residues. The V and J ends lost 6 bases and 2 bases, in that order; junction bases with no gene match: 6. The CDR3 loop reads CASRIGQAQETQYF. CDR3 in DNA: TGTGCCAGCAGAATCGGACAGGCACAAGAGACCCAGTACTTC.

V usage is TRBV10-3 and J usage is TRBJ2-3; D gene unclear. This CDR3 contains 15 residues. The germline V gene has CDR1 ENHRY and CDR2 SYGVKD. Trimming removed 0 bases from V and 5 bases from J, with 12 bases in between. CDR3 amino acids: CAISESDQRGDTQYF. As DNA, the CDR3 is TGTGCCATCAGTGAGTCTGACCAAAGAGGAGATACGCAGTATTTT.

This clonotype has more than one count but fewer than ten. This sequence joins TRBV28 and TRBJ1-2; 8 bases match TRBD1. Germline loops: CDR1 MDHEN, CDR2 SYDVKM. CDR3 length: 14 residues. V was pared by 5 bases and J by 7 bases, with 9 bases of the junction left unmatched. The CDR3 reads CASSLPGTGPGYTF. CDR3 sequence (DNA): TGTGCCAGCAGTCTACCAGGGACAGGCCCTGGCTACACCTTC.